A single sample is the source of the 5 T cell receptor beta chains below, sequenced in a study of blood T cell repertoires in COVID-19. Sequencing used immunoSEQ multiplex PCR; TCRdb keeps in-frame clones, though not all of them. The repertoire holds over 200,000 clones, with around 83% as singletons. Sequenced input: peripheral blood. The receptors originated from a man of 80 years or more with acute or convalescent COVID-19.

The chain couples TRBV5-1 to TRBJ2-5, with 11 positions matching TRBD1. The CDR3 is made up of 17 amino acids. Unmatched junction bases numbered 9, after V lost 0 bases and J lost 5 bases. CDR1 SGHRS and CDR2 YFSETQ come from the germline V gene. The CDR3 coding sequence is TGCGCCAGCAGCTTGGCAGGACAGGGGGCGACGTGGGAGACCCAGTACTTC. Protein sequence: CASSLAGQGATWETQYF.

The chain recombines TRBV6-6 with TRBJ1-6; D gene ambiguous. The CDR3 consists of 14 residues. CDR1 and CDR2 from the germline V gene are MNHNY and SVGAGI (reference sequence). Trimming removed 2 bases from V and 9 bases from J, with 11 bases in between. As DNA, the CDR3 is TGTGCCAGCAGTTACCCAGACTTGGGTTCACCCCTCCACTTT. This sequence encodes CASSYPDLGSPLHF.

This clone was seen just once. This CDR3 reads CASSSWAPTGEQYF. The DNA for the CDR3 is TGCGCCAGCAGTTCTTGGGCCCCCACCGGCGAGCAGTACTTC. The J gene is TRBJ2-7, the V gene TRBV5-1; unclear D gene. This CDR3 comprises 14 residues. CDR1 is SGHRS, CDR2 YFSETQ, per germline. The V end was cut by 5 bases, the J end by 6 bases, with 18 bases between.

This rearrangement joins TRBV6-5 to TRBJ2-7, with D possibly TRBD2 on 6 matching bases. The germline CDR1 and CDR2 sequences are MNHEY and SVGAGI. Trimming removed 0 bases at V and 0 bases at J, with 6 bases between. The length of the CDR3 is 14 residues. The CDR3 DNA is TGTGCCAGCAGTTACTCGACTAGCTCCTACGAGCAGTACTTC. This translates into CASSYSTSSYEQYF.

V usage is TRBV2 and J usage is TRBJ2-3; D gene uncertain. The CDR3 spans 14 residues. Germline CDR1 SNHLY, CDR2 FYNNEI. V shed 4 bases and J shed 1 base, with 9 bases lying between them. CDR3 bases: TGTGCCAGCAGTGGGAGTCTTCGCACAGATACGCAGTATTTT. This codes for CASSGSLRTDTQYF.